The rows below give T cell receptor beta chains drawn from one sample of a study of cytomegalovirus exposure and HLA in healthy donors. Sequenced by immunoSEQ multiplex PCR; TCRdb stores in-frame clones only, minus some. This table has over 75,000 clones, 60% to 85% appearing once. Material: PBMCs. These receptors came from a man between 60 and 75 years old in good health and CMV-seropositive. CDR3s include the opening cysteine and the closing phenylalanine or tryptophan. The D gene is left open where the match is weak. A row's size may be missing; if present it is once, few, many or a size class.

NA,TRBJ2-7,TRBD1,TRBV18,TGTGCCAGCTCACGAGAGGGACAGGGGTACGAGCAGTACTTC,CASSREGQGYEQYF
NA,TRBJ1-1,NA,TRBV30,TGTGCCTGGAGTGTGGCATTGAACACTGAAGCTTTCTTT,CAWSVALNTEAFF
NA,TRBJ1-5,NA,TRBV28,TGTGCCAGCAGTTTAGGGCAGAACAATCAGCCCCAGCATTTT,CASSLGQNNQPQHF
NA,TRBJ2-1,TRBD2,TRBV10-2,TGCGCCAGCAGTGCCCAACTAGCGGGGGGGTTCTACAATGAGCAGTTCTTC,CASSAQLAGGFYNEQFF
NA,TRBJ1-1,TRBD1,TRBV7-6,TGTGCCAGCAGCTTGACAGGGCTCACTGAAGCTTTCTTT,CASSLTGLTEAFF
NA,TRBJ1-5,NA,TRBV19,TGTGCCAGTAGTATAGCCGTCAATCAGCCCCAGCATTTT,CASSIAVNQPQHF
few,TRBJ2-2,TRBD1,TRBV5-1,TGCGCCAGCAGCTGGGGGACAGATTACACCGGGGAGCTGTTTTTT,CASSWGTDYTGELFF
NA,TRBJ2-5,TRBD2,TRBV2,TGTGCCAGCAGTGGGCCGCGGGAGGAGACCCAGTACTTC,CASSGPREETQYF
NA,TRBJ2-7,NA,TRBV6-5,TGTGCCAGCAGTACCGGGGTTAACTCCTACGAGCAGTACTTC,CASSTGVNSYEQYF
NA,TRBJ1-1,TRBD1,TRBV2,TGTGCCAGCAGGGGACAGTTGAACACTGAAGCTTTCTTT,CASRGQLNTEAFF
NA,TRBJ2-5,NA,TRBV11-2,TGTGCCAGCAGCTTAGGGCGGGTAGTGGAGACCCAGTACTTC,CASSLGRVVETQYF
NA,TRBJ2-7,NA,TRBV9,TGTGCCAGCAGCGGCTTTACAGGATCCCACGAGCAGTACTTC,CASSGFTGSHEQYF
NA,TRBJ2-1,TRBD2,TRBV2,TGTGCGACGGGGCTAGCGGGGAGCTACAATGAGCAGTTCTTC,CATGLAGSYNEQFF
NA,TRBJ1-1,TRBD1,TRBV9,TGTGCCAGCAGCGCCGGGACAGGTTGGGACACTGAAGCTTTCTTT,CASSAGTGWDTEAFF
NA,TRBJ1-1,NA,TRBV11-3,TGTGCCAGCAGCTTAGACGGTACTGAAGCTTTCTTT,CASSLDGTEAFF
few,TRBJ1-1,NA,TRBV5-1,TGCGCCAGCAGCTTGGGGGGCCAGGGCGGCGCTTTCTTT,CASSLGGQGGAFF
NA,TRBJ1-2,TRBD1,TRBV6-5,TGTGCCAGCAGTTCCCCCGGGACAGGAAACTATGGCTACACCTTC,CASSSPGTGNYGYTF
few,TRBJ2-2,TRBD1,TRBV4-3,TGCGCCAGCAGCCCATATGGACAGGGGAACACCGGGGAGCTGTTTTTT,CASSPYGQGNTGELFF
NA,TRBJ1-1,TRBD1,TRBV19,TGTGCCAGTAGTAGACAGGGGATGAACACTGAAGCTTTCTTT,CASSRQGMNTEAFF
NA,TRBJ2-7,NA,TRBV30,TGTGCCTGGAGTGAGGGGGAAGCTGAGCAGTACTTC,CAWSEGEAEQYF
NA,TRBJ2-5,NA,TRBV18,TGTGCCAGCTCACCCCTTGCGGGAGAGACCCAGTACTTC,CASSPLAGETQYF
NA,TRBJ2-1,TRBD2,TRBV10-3,TGTGCCATCACCGAGGGAATTAGCGGGGGCCGTTACAATGAGCAGTTCTTC,CAITEGISGGRYNEQFF
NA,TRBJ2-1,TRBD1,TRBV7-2,TGTGCCAGCAGCTTAAGGGGACAGAGCTCCTACAATGAGCAGTTCTTC,CASSLRGQSSYNEQFF
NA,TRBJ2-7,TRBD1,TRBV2,TGTGCCAGCAGTGGCCGACAGGGTCCCTCCTACGAGCAGTACTTC,CASSGRQGPSYEQYF
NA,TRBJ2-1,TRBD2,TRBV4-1,TGCGCCAGCAGCCACCTAGCGGGGGGTCACAATGAGCAGTTCTTC,CASSHLAGGHNEQFF
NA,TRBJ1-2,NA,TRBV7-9,TGTTCCAGCAGCTTATTTGTGCGTGGCTACACCTTC,CSSSLFVRGYTF
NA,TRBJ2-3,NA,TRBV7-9,TGTGCCAGCAGCTTTGGGGGCGTCGATACGCAGTATTTT,CASSFGGVDTQYF
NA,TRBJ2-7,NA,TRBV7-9,TGTTCCAGCAGCTTAGCAGGCAGGGTCACCTACGAGCAGTACTTC,CSSSLAGRVTYEQYF
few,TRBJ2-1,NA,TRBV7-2,TGTGCCAGCAGGGGGGACATTTGGGAGCAGTTCTTC,CASRGDIWEQFF
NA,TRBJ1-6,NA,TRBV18,TGTGCCAGCTCACCCCAGGGTTGGGATTCACCCCTCCACTTT,CASSPQGWDSPLHF
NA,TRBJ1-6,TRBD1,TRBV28,TGTGCCAGCAGTTTTCACGACAGGGGAAATTCACCCCTCCACTTT,CASSFHDRGNSPLHF
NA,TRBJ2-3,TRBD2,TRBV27,TGTGCCAGCAGATCTAGCGGGGGATCCCCAGATACGCAGTATTTT,CASRSSGGSPDTQYF
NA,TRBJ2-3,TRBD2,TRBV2,TGTGCCAGCGGTAGCGGGGTCGCAGATACGCAGTATTTT,CASGSGVADTQYF
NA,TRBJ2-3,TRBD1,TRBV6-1,TGTGCCAGCAGTGACAGGGGGCAAGGAGATACGCAGTATTTT,CASSDRGQGDTQYF
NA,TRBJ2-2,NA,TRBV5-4,TGTGCCAGCAGCCTACAGGGGAACACCGGGGAGCTGTTTTTT,CASSLQGNTGELFF
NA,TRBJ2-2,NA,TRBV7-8,TGTGCCAGCAGCGCTCTCGAGGGTAGTACCGGGGAGCTGTTTTTT,CASSALEGSTGELFF
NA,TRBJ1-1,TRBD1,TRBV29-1,TGCAGCGTCGTGGGGACAGGGTTGGGGACTGAAGCTTTCTTT,CSVVGTGLGTEAFF
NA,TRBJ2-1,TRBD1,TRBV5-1,TGCGCCAGCAGCGGGGGACAGGGAGTTTCGTACAATGAGCAGTTCTTC,CASSGGQGVSYNEQFF
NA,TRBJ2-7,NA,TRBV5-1,TGCGCCAGCAGCTTGGAGGGGGCCTACGAGCAGTACTTC,CASSLEGAYEQYF
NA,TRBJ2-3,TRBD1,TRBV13,TGTGCCAGCAGCCCGGGACAGCGCCTCGGAGATACGCAGTATTTT,CASSPGQRLGDTQYF
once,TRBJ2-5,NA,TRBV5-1,TGCGCCAGCAGCGCAACAGGGCTCGGCGAGACCCAGTACTTC,CASSATGLGETQYF
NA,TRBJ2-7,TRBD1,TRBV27,TGTGCCAGCAGCAGGGACAGTTCCTACGAGCAGTACTTC,CASSRDSSYEQYF
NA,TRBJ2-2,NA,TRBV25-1,TGTGCCAGCAGTGACGGGGGGCAAAGCACCGGGGAGCTGTTTTTT,CASSDGGQSTGELFF
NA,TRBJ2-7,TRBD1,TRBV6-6,TGTGCCAGCAGTTACGATCGCTGGGACAGGCTCGAGCAGTACTTC,CASSYDRWDRLEQYF
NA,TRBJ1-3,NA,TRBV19,TGTGCCAGTGCCCCGGGGTCCAGCGGAAACACCATATATTTT,CASAPGSSGNTIYF
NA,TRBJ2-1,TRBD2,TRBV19,TGTGCCAGTAGTACGTCTAGCGGATACAATGAGCAGTTCTTC,CASSTSSGYNEQFF
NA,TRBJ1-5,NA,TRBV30,TGTGCCTGGAGTCCAGGGGACCATAGCAATCAGCCCCAGCATTTT,CAWSPGDHSNQPQHF